This T cell receptor beta chain was documented in a study of T cells in narcolepsy. Only in-frame clones appear in the TCRdb table, and some are missing; sequencing was by immunoSEQ multiplex PCR. Of roughly 34,000 clones listed, roughly 87% are singletons. The germline CDR1 and CDR2 sequences are SGDLS and YYNGEE. The CDR3 extends over 15 amino acids. The V end lost 2 bases, the J end lost 4 bases, and 14 bases lay between the germline ends. This TCR came from a human donor with narcolepsy. The sequenced material came from CD45RA- memory CD4+ T cells from PBMCs. The rearrangement links TRBV9 to TRBJ2-3, with D uncertain. The CDR3 DNA reads as TGTGCCAGCAGCGTGGGGTCGGCGGTTGCAGATACGCAGTATTTT. Translated: CASSVGSAVADTQYF.